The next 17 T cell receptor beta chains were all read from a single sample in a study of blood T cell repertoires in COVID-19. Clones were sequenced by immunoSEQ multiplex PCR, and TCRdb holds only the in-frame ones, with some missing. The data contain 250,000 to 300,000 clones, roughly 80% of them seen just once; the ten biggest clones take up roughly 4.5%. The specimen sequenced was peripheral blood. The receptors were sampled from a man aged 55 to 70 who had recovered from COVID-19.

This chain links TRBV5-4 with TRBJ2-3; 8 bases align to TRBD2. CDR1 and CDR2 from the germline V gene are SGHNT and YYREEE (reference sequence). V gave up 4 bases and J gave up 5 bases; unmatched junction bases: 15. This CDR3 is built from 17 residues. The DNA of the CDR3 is TGTGCCAGCAGCCCCAAAAATACCGGCGGGGGGCTAGATACGCAGTATTTT. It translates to CASSPKNTGGGLDTQYF. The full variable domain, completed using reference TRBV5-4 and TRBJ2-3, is ETGVTQSPTHLIKTRGQQVTLRCSSQSGHNTVSWYQQALGQGPQFIFQYYREEENGRGNFPPRFSGLQFPNYSSELNVNALELDDSALYLCASSPKNTGGGLDTQYFGPGTRLTVL.

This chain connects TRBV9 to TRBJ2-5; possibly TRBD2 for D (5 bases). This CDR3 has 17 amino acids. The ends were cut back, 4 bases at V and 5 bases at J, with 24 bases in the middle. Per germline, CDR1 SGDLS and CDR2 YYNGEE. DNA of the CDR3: TGTGCCAGCAGCACCCAAGGTGCGGGCCGGAGGTGGGAGACCCAGTACTTC. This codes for CASSTQGAGRRWETQYF.

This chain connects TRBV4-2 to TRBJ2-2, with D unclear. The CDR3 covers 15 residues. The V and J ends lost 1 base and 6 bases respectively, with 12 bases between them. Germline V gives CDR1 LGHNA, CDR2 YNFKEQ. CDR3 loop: CASSQVASKAGELFF. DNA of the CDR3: TGTGCCAGCAGCCAAGTGGCTAGTAAGGCCGGGGAGCTGTTTTTT.

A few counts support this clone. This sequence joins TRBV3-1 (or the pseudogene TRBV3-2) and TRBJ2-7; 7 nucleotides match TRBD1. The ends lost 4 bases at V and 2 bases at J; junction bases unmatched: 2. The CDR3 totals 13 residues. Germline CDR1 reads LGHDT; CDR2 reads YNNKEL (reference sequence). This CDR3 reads CASSRDRAYEQYF. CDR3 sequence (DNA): TGTGCCAGCAGCCGGGACAGAGCCTACGAGCAGTACTTC.

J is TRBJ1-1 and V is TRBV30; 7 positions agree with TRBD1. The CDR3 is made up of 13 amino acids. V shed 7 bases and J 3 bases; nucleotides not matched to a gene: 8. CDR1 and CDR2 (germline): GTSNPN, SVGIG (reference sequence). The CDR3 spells CAFTGTAYTEAFF. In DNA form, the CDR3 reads TGTGCCTTTACCGGGACAGCCTACACTGAAGCTTTCTTT.

CDR3 loop: CASSLTGSVYNEQFF. The CDR3 DNA reads TGTGCCAGCAGCTTGACAGGGAGTGTATACAATGAGCAGTTCTTC. The chain joins TRBV7-3 to TRBJ2-1; 7 bases map to TRBD1. Germline CDR1 and CDR2: SGHTA and FQGTGA. With V trimmed by 3 bases and J by 4 bases, 6 bases remained unmatched. The CDR3 consists of 15 residues.

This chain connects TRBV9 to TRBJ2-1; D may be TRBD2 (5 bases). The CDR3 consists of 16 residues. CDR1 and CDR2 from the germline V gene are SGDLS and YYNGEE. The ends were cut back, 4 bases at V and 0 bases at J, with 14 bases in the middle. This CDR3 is CASSPSERPSYNEQFF. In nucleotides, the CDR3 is TGTGCCAGCAGCCCCTCTGAGCGGCCCTCCTACAATGAGCAGTTCTTC.

CDR3 coding DNA: TGTGCCAGCAGCTCAAGGACAGGGTGGGGTCGGTCCGAAAAACTGTTTTTT. Translated: CASSSRTGWGRSEKLFF. This rearrangement joins TRBV7-8 to TRBJ1-4; 8 bases are shared with TRBD1. CDR3 length: 17 amino acids. Looked up from germline, CDR1 is SGHVS and CDR2 is FQNEAQ. With 4 bases clipped from V and 8 bases from J, the junction kept 15 bases outside the gene matches.

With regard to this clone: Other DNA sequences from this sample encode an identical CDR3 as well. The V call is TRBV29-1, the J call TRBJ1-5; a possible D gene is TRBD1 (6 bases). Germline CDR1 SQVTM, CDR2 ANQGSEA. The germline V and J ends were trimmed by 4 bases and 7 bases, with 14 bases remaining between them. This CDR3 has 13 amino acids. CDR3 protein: CSVGGGAGQPQHF. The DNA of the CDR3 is TGCAGCGTTGGAGGGGGGGCGGGACAGCCCCAGCATTTT.

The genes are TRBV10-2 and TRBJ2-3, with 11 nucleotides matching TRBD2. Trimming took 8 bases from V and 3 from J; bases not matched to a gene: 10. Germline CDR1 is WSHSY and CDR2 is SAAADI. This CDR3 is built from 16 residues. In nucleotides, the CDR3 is TGCGCCAGCCGGCTAGCGGGAGGTTACGAAACAGATACGCAGTATTTT. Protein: CASRLAGGYETDTQYF.

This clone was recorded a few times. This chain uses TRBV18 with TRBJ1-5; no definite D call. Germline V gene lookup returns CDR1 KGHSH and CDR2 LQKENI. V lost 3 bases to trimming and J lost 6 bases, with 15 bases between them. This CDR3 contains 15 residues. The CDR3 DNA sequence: TGTGCCAGCTCACCGGTTCAGGTTTATACTCAGCCCCAGCATTTT. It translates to CASSPVQVYTQPQHF.

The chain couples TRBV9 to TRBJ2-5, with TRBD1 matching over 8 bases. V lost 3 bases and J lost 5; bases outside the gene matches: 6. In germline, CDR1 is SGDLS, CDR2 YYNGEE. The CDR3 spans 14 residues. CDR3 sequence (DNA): TGTGCCAGCAGCGGACAGGGGCCCGGCGAGACCCAGTACTTC. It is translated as CASSGQGPGETQYF.

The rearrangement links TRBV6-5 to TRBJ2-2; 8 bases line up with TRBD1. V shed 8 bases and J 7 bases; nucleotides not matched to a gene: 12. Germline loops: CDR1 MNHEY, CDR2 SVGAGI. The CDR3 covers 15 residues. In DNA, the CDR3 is TGTGCCAGCGTGTCCGGCAGGGGGCAAGGCGGGGAGCTGTTTTTT. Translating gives CASVSGRGQGGELFF.

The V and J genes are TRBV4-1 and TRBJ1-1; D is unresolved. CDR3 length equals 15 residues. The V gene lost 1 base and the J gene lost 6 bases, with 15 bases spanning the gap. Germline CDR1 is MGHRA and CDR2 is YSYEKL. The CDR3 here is CASSQGGSSWPEAFF. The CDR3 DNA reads TGCGCCAGCAGCCAAGGCGGCAGTTCATGGCCTGAAGCTTTCTTT.

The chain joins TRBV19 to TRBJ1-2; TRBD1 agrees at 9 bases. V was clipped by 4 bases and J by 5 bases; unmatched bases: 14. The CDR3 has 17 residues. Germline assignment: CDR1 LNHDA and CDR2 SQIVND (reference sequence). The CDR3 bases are TGTGCCAGTAGTACGGACCGGGACAGGGATTACGGGTATGGCTACACCTTC. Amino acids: CASSTDRDRDYGYGYTF.

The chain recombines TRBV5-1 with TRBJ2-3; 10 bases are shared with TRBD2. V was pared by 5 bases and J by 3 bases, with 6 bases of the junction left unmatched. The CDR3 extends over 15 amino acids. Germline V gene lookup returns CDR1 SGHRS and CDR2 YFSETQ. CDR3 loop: CASSLAGERTDTQYF. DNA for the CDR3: TGCGCCAGCAGTCTAGCGGGAGAACGGACAGATACGCAGTATTTT.

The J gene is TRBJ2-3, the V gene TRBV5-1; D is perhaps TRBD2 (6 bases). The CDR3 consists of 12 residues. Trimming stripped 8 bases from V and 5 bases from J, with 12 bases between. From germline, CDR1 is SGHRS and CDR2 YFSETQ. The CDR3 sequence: CASSGERDTQYF. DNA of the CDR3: TGCGCCAGTTCGGGGGAGAGAGATACGCAGTATTTT.